This T cell receptor (beta chain) appears in the sequencing data of a study of T cell responses to AZD1222 COVID-19 vaccine. Study-level findings and limits: Unmutated variant regions reportedly attract nearly half of all spike-specific TCRs.

The data were produced by immunoSEQ multiplex PCR, yet TCRdb's version contains in-frame clones alone and is incomplete. The sample carries 150,000 to 200,000 clones, almost 95% recorded once. This CDR3 comprises 13 residues. Germline loops: CDR1 LNHDA, CDR2 SQIVND (reference sequence). The ends were cut back, 7 bases at V and 4 bases at J, with 13 bases in the middle. This clone is a singleton in its sample. The antigen is undetermined. This specimen consisted of peripheral blood, obtained on day 0 of AZD1222 vaccination. This clonotype was obtained from an adult in good health. The chain uses TRBV19 and TRBJ1-2; no clear D. This CDR3 is CASIGGPTYGYTF. DNA for the CDR3: TGTGCCAGTATCGGCGGGCCCACCTATGGCTACACCTTC.